This is a list of T cell receptor beta chains from one sample in a study of graft-versus-host responses after intestinal transplantation. No antigen has been identified for these receptors. Assay used: immunoSEQ multiplex PCR; TCRdb lists only in-frame clones, some missing. The sample contains about 47,000 clones, around 95% of which appear only once. The material sequenced was unstimulated CD8+ T cells sorted from spleen or lymph node cells, taken before transplant. The receptors were sampled from a human donor who was the organ donor for an intestinal transplant. CDR3s include the opening cysteine and the closing phenylalanine or tryptophan. The order of the fields is V gene, clone size, J gene, D gene, CDR3 length, CDR3 protein, CDR3 DNA. A D gene is named only where the DNA matches it firmly. Rows may omit the clone size; those that give it use once, few, many or a size class.

TRBV7-2	-	TRBJ2-7	TRBD2	14	CASSSPSGGYEQYF	TGTGCCAGCAGCTCGCCTAGCGGGGGCTACGAGCAGTACTTC
TRBV15	-	TRBJ2-7	TRBD1	16	CATSSPGTGNSYEQYF	TGTGCCACCAGCAGTCCCGGGACAGGCAACTCCTACGAGCAGTACTTC
TRBV19	-	TRBJ1-6	-	16	CASSNGTYSYNSPLHF	TGTGCCAGTAGTAATGGGACCTACTCCTATAATTCACCCCTCCACTTT
TRBV6-5	-	TRBJ2-1	-	13	CASGPSSYNEQFF	TGTGCGAGCGGACCGAGCTCCTACAATGAGCAGTTCTTC
TRBV4-1	once	TRBJ2-1	-	14	CASSQSYNSYEQFF	TGCGCCAGCAGCCAAAGTTACAACTCCTATGAGCAGTTCTTC
TRBV7-9	-	TRBJ1-2	-	13	CASSLGLSYGYTF	TGTGCCAGCAGCTTAGGACTGAGCTATGGCTACACCTTC
TRBV6-1	once	TRBJ1-1	-	13	CASSEVRSTEAFF	TGTGCCAGCAGTGAAGTCAGGTCCACTGAAGCTTTCTTT
TRBV4-2	-	TRBJ1-1	-	13	CASSQGVATEAFF	TGTGCCAGCAGCCAGGGCGTCGCGACTGAAGCTTTCTTT
TRBV2	-	TRBJ2-1	-	11	CASPGPTEQFF	TGTGCCAGCCCCGGCCCGACGGAGCAGTTCTTC
TRBV4-2	-	TRBJ1-2	-	20	CASSQDTAGGKGGSNYGYTF	TGTGCCAGCAGCCAAGACACGGCGGGTGGGAAGGGAGGGTCGAACTATGGCTACACCTTC
TRBV7-9	-	TRBJ1-2	TRBD1	14	CASSIGTGGGGYTF	TGTGCCAGCAGCATAGGGACAGGGGGCGGTGGCTACACCTTC
TRBV5-1	-	TRBJ2-3	-	14	CASSLAWGPGTQYF	TGCGCCAGCAGCTTGGCGTGGGGACCTGGTACGCAGTATTTT
TRBV5-1	once	TRBJ2-7	TRBD1	16	CASSPGQGLNSYEQYF	TGCGCCAGCAGCCCTGGACAGGGTTTAAACTCCTACGAGCAGTACTTC
TRBV13	-	TRBJ2-3	TRBD2	20	CASSLVASGRQHASTDTQYF	TGTGCCAGCAGCTTAGTTGCTAGCGGGAGGCAACACGCTAGCACAGATACGCAGTATTTT
TRBV28	-	TRBJ2-1	TRBD2	13	CASTGGVYNEQFF	TGTGCCAGCACCGGGGGGGTTTACAATGAGCAGTTCTTC
TRBV5-1	-	TRBJ1-1	-	15	CASSPLDGMNTEAFF	TGCGCCAGCAGCCCCTTAGACGGGATGAACACTGAAGCTTTCTTT
TRBV28	-	TRBJ1-5	-	18	CASSLRASTGQSNQPQHF	TGTGCCAGCAGTTTGCGTGCTTCAACCGGACAGAGCAATCAGCCCCAGCATTTT
TRBV27	-	TRBJ1-5	-	15	CASSPGAYSNQPQHF	TGTGCCAGCAGCCCTGGGGCCTATAGCAATCAGCCCCAGCATTTT
TRBV9	-	TRBJ2-7	-	12	CASSPNNREQYF	TGTGCCAGCAGCCCAAATAATCGAGAGCAGTACTTC
TRBV7-9	-	TRBJ2-7	-	14	CASSQEGFSYEQYF	TGTGCCAGCAGCCAAGAGGGGTTCTCCTACGAGCAGTACTTC
TRBV5-8	-	TRBJ1-1	-	14	CASSPPFDGNQAFF	TGTGCCAGCAGCCCCCCGTTTGACGGGAATCAAGCTTTCTTT
TRBV10-3	-	TRBJ2-2	TRBD1	13	CAMTGGDTGELFF	TGTGCCATGACAGGGGGAGACACCGGGGAGCTGTTTTTT
TRBV28	-	TRBJ1-5	-	16	CASSSQDFYGSQPQHF	TGTGCCAGCAGTTCGCAAGATTTCTACGGATCTCAGCCCCAGCATTTT
TRBV18	-	TRBJ1-5	-	14	CASSPDGANQPQHF	TGTGCCAGCTCACCAGACGGCGCCAATCAGCCCCAGCATTTT
TRBV2	-	TRBJ2-3	TRBD2	17	CASSGWASGGLTDTQYF	TGTGCCAGCAGTGGATGGGCTAGCGGGGGGCTCACAGATACGCAGTATTTT
TRBV5-1	-	TRBJ1-1	-	16	CASSLEGTTMNTEAFF	TGCGCCAGCAGCTTGGAGGGCACGACAATGAACACTGAAGCTTTCTTT
TRBV4-2	-	TRBJ1-2	-	14	CASSQDDGGGGYTF	TGTGCCAGCAGCCAAGATGACGGGGGAGGCGGCTACACCTTC
TRBV11-2	-	TRBJ1-2	-	15	CASRHVKGDNYGYTF	TGTGCCAGCAGACACGTGAAGGGGGACAACTATGGCTACACCTTC
TRBV11-2	once	TRBJ1-2	-	15	CASSLVTDSNYGYTF	TGTGCCAGCAGCTTAGTGACAGACTCTAACTATGGCTACACCTTC
TRBV7-2	-	TRBJ2-1	-	12	CASSLVFLGLFF	TGTGCCAGCAGCTTAGTTTTTCTAGGCTTGTTCTTC
TRBV14	-	TRBJ1-2	-	17	CASSQEWEGPLPYGYTF	TGTGCCAGCAGCCAAGAGTGGGAGGGGCCTTTGCCCTATGGCTACACCTTC
TRBV13	-	TRBJ2-3	-	15	CASSLEQASTDTQYF	TGTGCCAGCAGCTTAGAGCAGGCAAGCACAGATACGCAGTATTTT
TRBV28	-	TRBJ1-5	-	14	CASSPRPPKQPQHF	TGTGCCAGCAGTCCCCGTCCACCAAAACAGCCCCAGCATTTT
TRBV2	-	TRBJ1-2	TRBD1	14	CASIVGQGFDGYTF	TGTGCCAGCATCGTGGGACAGGGCTTTGATGGCTACACCTTC
TRBV4-1	-	TRBJ2-1	TRBD2	14	CASSPRTSNNEQFF	TGCGCCAGCAGCCCCCGGACTAGCAACAATGAGCAGTTCTTC
TRBV4-1	-	TRBJ2-7	-	16	CASSQGPGIQGNEQYF	TGCGCCAGCAGCCAAGGTCCAGGAATACAGGGAAACGAGCAGTACTTC
TRBV7-9	-	TRBJ1-1	TRBD1	12	CASSHGTDEAFF	TGTGCCAGCAGTCATGGGACAGATGAAGCTTTCTTT
TRBV7-3	-	TRBJ2-3	TRBD2	15	CASSQVGGKTDTQYF	TGTGCCAGCAGCCAGGTCGGGGGGAAGACAGATACGCAGTATTTT
TRBV2	few	TRBJ1-3	-	14	CASSEEDGRNTIYF	TGTGCCAGCAGTGAGGAGGACGGGAGAAACACCATATATTTT
TRBV30	-	TRBJ2-5	-	12	CAWIRDGETQYF	TGTGCCTGGATAAGGGACGGAGAGACCCAGTACTTC
TRBV7-8	-	TRBJ2-7	-	11	CASSRDVEQYF	TGTGCCAGCAGTCGCGATGTCGAGCAGTACTTC
TRBV28	-	TRBJ1-6	-	16	CASSDKVASYNSPLHF	TGTGCCAGCAGTGACAAGGTGGCCTCCTATAATTCACCCCTCCACTTT
TRBV30	-	TRBJ2-3	-	13	CAWSVGLADTQYF	TGTGCCTGGAGTGTAGGGTTGGCAGATACGCAGTATTTT
TRBV7-9	-	TRBJ1-1	TRBD1	16	CASSLALGTGHTEAFF	TGTGCCAGCAGCTTAGCCTTAGGGACAGGGCATACTGAAGCTTTCTTT
TRBV7-9	-	TRBJ2-5	-	15	CASSLLGEGQETQYF	TGTGCCAGCAGCTTACTCGGAGAAGGACAAGAGACCCAGTACTTC
TRBV6-5	-	TRBJ1-1	-	13	CASSYGTRTEAFF	TGTGCCAGCAGTTACGGGACACGCACTGAAGCTTTCTTT
TRBV4-1	-	TRBJ2-7	TRBD1	15	CASSQRWTGDLEQYF	TGCGCCAGCAGCCAACGTTGGACAGGTGACCTCGAGCAGTACTTC
TRBV27	-	TRBJ1-1	-	18	CASSLVAGPGGMNTEAFF	TGTGCCAGCAGTTTAGTGGCAGGACCGGGGGGGATGAACACTGAAGCTTTCTTT
TRBV5-6	-	TRBJ2-7	-	15	CASSPLGLPPYEQYF	TGTGCCAGCAGCCCCTTAGGGCTCCCTCCCTACGAGCAGTACTTC
TRBV6-1	-	TRBJ2-5	-	15	CASSERDSPVETQYF	TGTGCCAGCAGTGAGCGGGACTCCCCTGTGGAGACCCAGTACTTC
TRBV29-1	once	TRBJ1-3	-	14	CSVGGQNSGNTIYF	TGCAGCGTTGGCGGACAAAACTCTGGAAACACCATATATTTT
TRBV27	once	TRBJ2-7	-	13	CASSLALTYEQYF	TGTGCCAGCAGTTTGGCACTTACCTACGAGCAGTACTTC
TRBV18	-	TRBJ1-2	-	15	CASSPIAGPVEGYTF	TGTGCCAGCTCACCAATTGCGGGCCCGGTGGAGGGCTACACCTTC